This T cell receptor beta chain was sequenced during a study of T cell changes during pregnancy in multiple sclerosis. Germline lookup yields CDR1 SGHNT and CDR2 YYREEE (reference sequence). This CDR3 is 15 amino acids long. V dropped 7 bases and J dropped 2; count of bases not matched to a gene: 9. Assay: immunoSEQ multiplex PCR; the TCRdb copy retains only in-frame clones and omits some. The table shows approximately 61,000 clones, with more than 90% occurring only once. This receptor was taken from a female donor in good health, enrolled as a control in a pregnancy study. The specimen comprised peripheral blood, sampled in the first trimester of pregnancy. The chain couples TRBV5-4 to TRBJ1-1; 9 bases agree with TRBD1. DNA for the CDR3: TGTGCCAGCCACGGGACAGGGAGGGGTAACACTGAAGCTTTCTTT. This codes for CASHGTGRGNTEAFF. Variable domain in full (rest from reference TRBV5-4 and TRBJ1-1): ETGVTQSPTHLIKTRGQQVTLRCSSQSGHNTVSWYQQALGQGPQFIFQYYREEENGRGNFPPRFSGLQFPNYSSELNVNALELDDSALYLCASHGTGRGNTEAFFGQGTRLTVV.